The clone carrying this T cell receptor (beta chain) was observed a handful of times. The antigen is unknown. The data belong to a study of early T cells in non-severe SARS-CoV-2 infection. Whole-study context: Sequencing of bulk RNA from unsorted whole blood was done, without chain pairing.

Unique molecular identifiers were added to individual cDNA molecules. TCRdb independently ran MiXCR on the 5' RACE reads; one entry per CDR3 protein. Of approximately 65,000 distinct CDR3 sequences listed, about 11% are singletons. V gave up 2 bases and J gave up 5 bases; unmatched junction bases: 7. The CDR3 runs to 15 residues. Germline assignment: CDR1 MGHRA and CDR2 YSYEKL. Overall study findings and caveats: Using VDJdb, the matching emphasized anti-spike CD8 responses while missing private and CD4 specificities.

The sequence was collected from an adult who was a healthcare worker with PCR-confirmed SARS-CoV-2 infection or an uninfected control (not recorded which). This chain connects TRBV4-1 to TRBJ2-7, with 9 bases fitting TRBD1. The sample was whole blood, taken at baseline. CDR3 coding DNA: TGCGCCAGCAGCCAACCCCACAGGGGGCTGGACGAGCAGTACTTC. Translated, it gives CASSQPHRGLDEQYF.